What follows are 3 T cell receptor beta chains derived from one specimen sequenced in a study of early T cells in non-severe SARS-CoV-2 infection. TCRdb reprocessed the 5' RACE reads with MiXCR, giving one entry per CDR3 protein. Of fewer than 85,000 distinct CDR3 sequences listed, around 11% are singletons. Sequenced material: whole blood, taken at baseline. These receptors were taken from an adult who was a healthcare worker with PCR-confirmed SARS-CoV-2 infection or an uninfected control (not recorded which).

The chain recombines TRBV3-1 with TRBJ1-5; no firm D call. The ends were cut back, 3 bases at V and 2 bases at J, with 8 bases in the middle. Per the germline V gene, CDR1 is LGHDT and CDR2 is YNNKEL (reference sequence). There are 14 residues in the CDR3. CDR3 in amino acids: CASSHRQGNQPQHF. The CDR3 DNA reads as TGTGCCAGCAGCCACAGGCAGGGCAATCAGCCCCAGCATTTT.

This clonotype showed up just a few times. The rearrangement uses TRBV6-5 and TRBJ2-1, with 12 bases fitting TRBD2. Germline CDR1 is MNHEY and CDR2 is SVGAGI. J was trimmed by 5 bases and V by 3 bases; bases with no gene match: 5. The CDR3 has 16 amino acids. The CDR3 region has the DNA TGTGCCAGCAGTTATTACGGACTAGCGGGGAACAATGAGCAGTTCTTC. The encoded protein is CASSYYGLAGNNEQFF.

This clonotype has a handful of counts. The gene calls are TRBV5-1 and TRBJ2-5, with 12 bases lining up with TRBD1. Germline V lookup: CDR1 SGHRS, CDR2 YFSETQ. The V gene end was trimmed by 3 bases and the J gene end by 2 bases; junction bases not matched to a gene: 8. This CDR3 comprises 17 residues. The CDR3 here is CASSSGQGATRQETQYF. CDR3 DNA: TGCGCCAGCAGCTCGGGACAGGGGGCGACTAGACAAGAGACCCAGTACTTC.